These T cell receptor beta chains were read from a single sample in a study of cytomegalovirus exposure and HLA in healthy donors. Some clones are missing from TCRdb's copy, which holds only in-frame ones; the method was immunoSEQ multiplex PCR. The sample contains approximately 100,000 clones, 50% to 80% of which appear only once. The source material was PBMCs. The source of these receptors is a man in his 60s in good health and CMV-seronegative. CDR3s include the opening cysteine and the closing phenylalanine or tryptophan. Each record gives: J gene, clone size, D gene, V gene, CDR3 protein, CDR3 DNA. The D gene is left open where the match is weak. Clone size, where shown, is once, few, many, or a class for clones that have expanded.

j_call: TRBJ1-2; clone_size: NA; d_call: NA; v_call: TRBV7-9; cdr3_aa: CSSSSQGGGISYTF; cdr3_nt: TGTTCCAGCAGCTCCCAAGGGGGGGGAATCAGCTACACCTTC
j_call: TRBJ2-7; clone_size: few; d_call: NA; v_call: TRBV29-1; cdr3_aa: CSVGLPGNSYEQYF; cdr3_nt: TGCAGCGTTGGGCTCCCAGGGAACTCCTACGAGCAGTACTTC
j_call: TRBJ1-1; clone_size: NA; d_call: TRBD1; v_call: TRBV5-3; cdr3_aa: CARSLTGGTEAFF; cdr3_nt: TGTGCCAGAAGCTTGACAGGGGGCACTGAAGCTTTCTTT
j_call: TRBJ1-5; clone_size: NA; d_call: NA; v_call: TRBV5-8; cdr3_aa: CASSSYEGHPMRGNQPQHF; cdr3_nt: TGTGCCAGCAGCTCTTATGAGGGACACCCTATGAGGGGCAATCAGCCCCAGCATTTT
j_call: TRBJ2-7; clone_size: NA; d_call: NA; v_call: TRBV4-3; cdr3_aa: CASSQVRSLARYEQYF; cdr3_nt: TGCGCCAGCAGCCAAGTGAGGTCGCTAGCGCGGTACGAGCAGTACTTC
j_call: TRBJ1-2; clone_size: few; d_call: TRBD1; v_call: TRBV7-9; cdr3_aa: CSSSLGGQGAYGYTF; cdr3_nt: TGTTCCAGCAGCTTAGGTGGACAGGGGGCATATGGCTACACCTTC
j_call: TRBJ2-1; clone_size: NA; d_call: NA; v_call: TRBV10-2; cdr3_aa: CASSEQYNEQFF; cdr3_nt: TGCGCCAGCAGTGAACAGTACAATGAGCAGTTCTTC
j_call: TRBJ2-7; clone_size: NA; d_call: TRBD1; v_call: TRBV10-3; cdr3_aa: CATGRTGTYEQYF; cdr3_nt: TGTGCCACAGGTAGGACAGGGACCTACGAGCAGTACTTC
j_call: TRBJ2-3; clone_size: few; d_call: TRBD1; v_call: TRBV6-1; cdr3_aa: CASSFGTGGADTQYF; cdr3_nt: TGTGCCAGCAGTTTTGGGACAGGAGGTGCAGATACGCAGTATTTT
j_call: TRBJ2-7; clone_size: once; d_call: NA; v_call: TRBV29-1; cdr3_aa: CSVETSRYEQYF; cdr3_nt: TGCAGCGTTGAAACTAGCAGATACGAGCAGTACTTC
j_call: TRBJ1-5; clone_size: NA; d_call: NA; v_call: TRBV19; cdr3_aa: CASSIGHPNQPQHF; cdr3_nt: TGTGCCAGTAGTATTGGGCACCCGAATCAGCCCCAGCATTTT
j_call: TRBJ1-3; clone_size: few; d_call: TRBD1; v_call: TRBV6-1; cdr3_aa: CASSDTRLDRARNTIYF; cdr3_nt: TGTGCCAGCAGTGATACACGCCTAGACAGGGCAAGAAACACCATATATTTT
j_call: TRBJ1-2; clone_size: medium-sized; d_call: TRBD1; v_call: TRBV19; cdr3_aa: CASSIGRGTGGHGYTF; cdr3_nt: TGTGCCAGTAGTATTGGTCGAGGGACAGGGGGCCATGGCTACACCTTC
j_call: TRBJ2-5; clone_size: NA; d_call: NA; v_call: TRBV5-6; cdr3_aa: CASSLEVYAGHQETQYF; cdr3_nt: TGTGCCAGCAGCTTGGAAGTCTATGCGGGGCACCAAGAGACCCAGTACTTC
j_call: TRBJ1-2; clone_size: few; d_call: TRBD1; v_call: TRBV7-3; cdr3_aa: CASSLTGGDYGYTF; cdr3_nt: TGTGCCAGCAGCCTTACAGGGGGGGACTATGGCTACACCTTC
j_call: TRBJ1-2; clone_size: NA; d_call: TRBD1; v_call: TRBV2; cdr3_aa: CANLRDRETNYGYTF; cdr3_nt: TGTGCCAACCTCCGGGACAGGGAGACTAACTATGGCTACACCTTC
j_call: TRBJ1-4; clone_size: NA; d_call: NA; v_call: TRBV19; cdr3_aa: CASRKQGGDREKLFF; cdr3_nt: TGTGCCAGTAGAAAACAGGGAGGGGACCGTGAAAAACTGTTTTTT
j_call: TRBJ2-1; clone_size: NA; d_call: NA; v_call: TRBV28; cdr3_aa: CASRGKGQGYNEQFF; cdr3_nt: TGTGCCAGCAGGGGAAAGGGACAAGGGTACAATGAGCAGTTCTTC
j_call: TRBJ2-2; clone_size: NA; d_call: NA; v_call: TRBV5-1; cdr3_aa: CASSFDTGAGELFF; cdr3_nt: TGCGCCAGCAGCTTCGATACAGGCGCCGGGGAGCTGTTTTTT
j_call: TRBJ1-4; clone_size: few; d_call: NA; v_call: TRBV10-2; cdr3_aa: CASSQSGNEKLFF; cdr3_nt: TGCGCCAGCAGCCAATCGGGGAATGAAAAACTGTTTTTT
j_call: TRBJ1-5; clone_size: NA; d_call: NA; v_call: TRBV27; cdr3_aa: CASSFGQTSNQPQHF; cdr3_nt: TGTGCCAGCAGTTTTGGACAGACCTCCAATCAGCCCCAGCATTTT
j_call: TRBJ2-7; clone_size: once; d_call: NA; v_call: TRBV29-1; cdr3_aa: CSVGGGTLSYEQYF; cdr3_nt: TGCAGCGTTGGTGGGGGGACCCTCTCCTACGAGCAGTACTTC
j_call: TRBJ1-4; clone_size: NA; d_call: TRBD1; v_call: TRBV2; cdr3_aa: CASRMGQGEKLFF; cdr3_nt: TGTGCCAGCAGGATGGGACAGGGTGAAAAACTGTTTTTT
j_call: TRBJ1-6; clone_size: NA; d_call: NA; v_call: TRBV7-8; cdr3_aa: CASSFGGHNNSPLHF; cdr3_nt: TGTGCCAGCAGCTTTGGCGGGCACAATAATTCACCCCTCCACTTT
j_call: TRBJ1-3; clone_size: NA; d_call: TRBD1; v_call: TRBV4-1; cdr3_aa: CASSQDPGGGNTIYF; cdr3_nt: TGCGCCAGCAGCCAAGACCCAGGGGGTGGAAACACCATATATTTT
j_call: TRBJ2-1; clone_size: NA; d_call: TRBD2; v_call: TRBV19; cdr3_aa: CASSRSGTSGRYSYNEQFF; cdr3_nt: TGTGCCAGTAGTAGATCCGGGACTAGCGGGCGCTACTCCTACAATGAGCAGTTCTTC
j_call: TRBJ2-3; clone_size: few; d_call: NA; v_call: TRBV27; cdr3_aa: CASRVRGHNTDTQYF; cdr3_nt: TGTGCCAGCAGGGTAAGGGGACACAACACAGATACGCAGTATTTT
j_call: TRBJ1-2; clone_size: NA; d_call: NA; v_call: TRBV28; cdr3_aa: CASREGNYGYTF; cdr3_nt: TGTGCCAGCAGGGAGGGTAACTATGGCTACACCTTC
j_call: TRBJ2-5; clone_size: few; d_call: NA; v_call: TRBV6-4; cdr3_aa: CAIHWGGDPKQYF; cdr3_nt: TGTGCCATTCATTGGGGGGGCGATCCCAAACAGTACTTC
j_call: TRBJ1-3; clone_size: NA; d_call: NA; v_call: TRBV7-6; cdr3_aa: CASSSNEGNTIYF; cdr3_nt: TGTGCCAGCAGCTCAAATGAGGGAAACACCATATATTTT
j_call: TRBJ2-3; clone_size: NA; d_call: NA; v_call: TRBV11-3; cdr3_aa: CASSLGVAETSTDTQYF; cdr3_nt: TGTGCCAGCAGCTTAGGTGTAGCGGAAACAAGCACAGATACGCAGTATTTT
j_call: TRBJ1-3; clone_size: NA; d_call: NA; v_call: TRBV9; cdr3_aa: CASSVAHRDTIYF; cdr3_nt: TGTGCCAGCAGCGTAGCTCATCGCGACACCATATATTTT
j_call: TRBJ2-1; clone_size: NA; d_call: TRBD2; v_call: TRBV29-1; cdr3_aa: CSVTGTSGLRSNEQFF; cdr3_nt: TGCAGCGTGACCGGGACTAGCGGGCTTCGAAGCAATGAGCAGTTCTTC
j_call: TRBJ2-2; clone_size: NA; d_call: NA; v_call: TRBV2; cdr3_aa: CATRSYTNTGELFF; cdr3_nt: TGTGCCACGAGGTCATATACGAACACCGGGGAGCTGTTTTTT
j_call: TRBJ2-7; clone_size: NA; d_call: NA; v_call: TRBV10-2; cdr3_aa: CASSEPTPMYEQYF; cdr3_nt: TGCGCCAGCAGTGAGCCGACTCCAATGTACGAGCAGTACTTC
j_call: TRBJ1-2; clone_size: NA; d_call: NA; v_call: TRBV5-6; cdr3_aa: CASSFPHAGGYGYTF; cdr3_nt: TGTGCCAGCAGCTTTCCCCACGCGGGAGGCTATGGCTACACCTTC
j_call: TRBJ2-7; clone_size: NA; d_call: TRBD2; v_call: TRBV5-4; cdr3_aa: CASSRLAGSPREQYF; cdr3_nt: TGTGCCAGCAGCCGACTAGCGGGAAGTCCTCGCGAGCAGTACTTC
j_call: TRBJ2-1; clone_size: NA; d_call: TRBD2; v_call: TRBV27; cdr3_aa: CASSLGGLAFSEQFF; cdr3_nt: TGTGCCAGCAGTTTAGGGGGACTAGCGTTTAGTGAGCAGTTCTTC
j_call: TRBJ2-5; clone_size: NA; d_call: TRBD1; v_call: TRBV30; cdr3_aa: CARGTGGETQYF; cdr3_nt: TGTGCCAGAGGGACAGGGGGAGAGACCCAGTACTTC
j_call: TRBJ2-5; clone_size: NA; d_call: TRBD1; v_call: TRBV5-1; cdr3_aa: CASSFTGGQETQYF; cdr3_nt: TGCGCCAGCAGTTTCACAGGGGGGCAAGAGACCCAGTACTTC
j_call: TRBJ1-1; clone_size: NA; d_call: TRBD1; v_call: TRBV7-3; cdr3_aa: CASSGQGDTEAFF; cdr3_nt: TGTGCCAGCAGTGGACAGGGTGACACTGAAGCTTTCTTT
j_call: TRBJ2-7; clone_size: NA; d_call: TRBD1; v_call: TRBV18; cdr3_aa: CASSPGTGPEQYF; cdr3_nt: TGTGCCAGCTCACCGGGGACAGGGCCCGAGCAGTACTTC
j_call: TRBJ2-7; clone_size: NA; d_call: NA; v_call: TRBV6-1; cdr3_aa: CASNQLFNYEQYF; cdr3_nt: TGTGCCAGCAACCAACTTTTTAACTACGAGCAGTACTTC
j_call: TRBJ2-7; clone_size: NA; d_call: TRBD1; v_call: TRBV27; cdr3_aa: CASSLHRDSSYEQYF; cdr3_nt: TGTGCCAGCAGTTTACACCGGGACAGCTCCTACGAGCAGTACTTC
j_call: TRBJ2-3; clone_size: NA; d_call: NA; v_call: TRBV12-5; cdr3_aa: CASGFRETDTQYF; cdr3_nt: TGTGCTAGTGGTTTCCGGGAGACAGATACGCAGTATTTT
j_call: TRBJ1-5; clone_size: NA; d_call: NA; v_call: TRBV30; cdr3_aa: CAWSVSGPANFQPQHF; cdr3_nt: TGTGCCTGGAGTGTAAGCGGCCCGGCGAATTTCCAGCCCCAGCATTTT
j_call: TRBJ1-1; clone_size: few; d_call: NA; v_call: TRBV6-5; cdr3_aa: CASSETESTEAFF; cdr3_nt: TGTGCCAGCAGCGAAACAGAAAGCACTGAAGCTTTCTTT
j_call: TRBJ2-1; clone_size: NA; d_call: TRBD2; v_call: TRBV6-6; cdr3_aa: CASSVGTSGHNEQFF; cdr3_nt: TGTGCCAGCAGTGTTGGGACTAGCGGCCACAATGAGCAGTTCTTC
j_call: TRBJ1-2; clone_size: NA; d_call: TRBD1; v_call: TRBV7-2; cdr3_aa: CASSLLGTGNYGYTF; cdr3_nt: TGTGCCAGCAGCTTGCTCGGGACAGGAAACTATGGCTACACCTTC
j_call: TRBJ2-1; clone_size: NA; d_call: TRBD2; v_call: TRBV4-1; cdr3_aa: CASSHGTSGSSYNEQFF; cdr3_nt: TGCGCCAGCAGCCATGGGACTAGCGGATCATCCTACAATGAGCAGTTCTTC
j_call: TRBJ2-7; clone_size: NA; d_call: NA; v_call: TRBV6-5; cdr3_aa: CAASPGDEQYF; cdr3_nt: TGTGCCGCGTCTCCAGGGGACGAGCAGTACTTC
j_call: TRBJ1-1; clone_size: NA; d_call: NA; v_call: TRBV19; cdr3_aa: CASSLPRGSRVTEAFF; cdr3_nt: TGTGCCAGTAGTCTCCCCCGAGGCAGCAGGGTCACTGAAGCTTTCTTT
j_call: TRBJ2-5; clone_size: few; d_call: TRBD1; v_call: TRBV2; cdr3_aa: CASRGQGAETQYF; cdr3_nt: TGTGCCAGCAGAGGACAGGGGGCAGAGACCCAGTACTTC
j_call: TRBJ2-3; clone_size: NA; d_call: TRBD2; v_call: TRBV11-3; cdr3_aa: CASSPRREGSTDTQYF; cdr3_nt: TGTGCCAGCAGCCCCCGGCGGGAGGGCAGCACAGATACGCAGTATTTT
j_call: TRBJ2-2; clone_size: NA; d_call: NA; v_call: TRBV28; cdr3_aa: CASRRGTGELFF; cdr3_nt: TGTGCCAGCAGAAGGGGGACCGGGGAGCTGTTTTTT
j_call: TRBJ2-7; clone_size: NA; d_call: NA; v_call: TRBV9; cdr3_aa: CASSVGALGNYEQYF; cdr3_nt: TGTGCCAGCAGCGTAGGGGCTCTTGGTAACTACGAGCAGTACTTC
j_call: TRBJ1-5; clone_size: NA; d_call: NA; v_call: TRBV18; cdr3_aa: CASSPQGNSNQPQHF; cdr3_nt: TGTGCCAGCTCACCGCAGGGGAATAGCAATCAGCCCCAGCATTTT